One sample yielded the 8 T cell receptor beta chains listed below, sequenced in a study of regulatory T cells in long-lasting Graves disease (dated by TCRdb to the early 2020s). This sample's time point label indicates: newly diagnosed GD, antithyroid drugs for less than 3 months. For both TCR sequencing and RNA sequencing, RNA was extracted from PBMCs using TRIzol. The receptor library was made with multiplex PCR. These reads were obtained on an Illumina HiSeq 4000. iRepertoire HTBI primers and Arm-PCR amplification of CDR3 regions were used to construct TCR beta libraries. In TCRdb, the public reads were trimmed at Q25 with fastp and aligned with MiXCR, with productive beta chains retained. Entries are consolidated by CDR3 protein sequence, retaining the most common genes and DNA. This sample has approximately 400,000 distinct CDR3 sequences in its table, and approximately 15% of those were observed once. Over 7.5% of the sample lies in the top ten.

The sample was also reused in another study, on T cells in Graves' hyperthyroidism and ophthalmopathy.

Material: peripheral blood mononuclear cells (PBMCs), obtained at new diagnosis, from a patient treated with antithyroid drugs. The source is a woman aged 35 to 49 with Graves disease. Donor details come from another sample of the same person, matched by shared clones.

This clonotype was counted at least ten times. CDR3 in DNA: TGTGCCAGCAGCCCCTTGGACAGGGAGGTCTACGAGCAGTACTTC. This codes for CASSPLDREVYEQYF. The V gene is TRBV12-3 or TRBV12-4, the J gene TRBJ2-7; 8 nucleotides align to TRBD1. The CDR3 is 15 amino acids. V lost 6 bases and J lost 3; bases outside the gene matches: 10.

This clonotype was detected many times. V is TRBV5-1 and J is TRBJ2-1, with D unclear. Between the trimmed V and J ends, which lost 0 bases and 5 bases, there was a span of 6 bases. CDR1 is SGHRS and CDR2 is YFSETQ in the germline V gene. This CDR3 contains 13 residues. The CDR3 coding sequence is TGCGCCAGCAGCTTGGGGGATAACAATGAGCAGTTCTTC. This gives the protein CASSLGDNNEQFF.

Ten or more counts support this clonotype. The V gene is TRBV27, the J gene TRBJ2-1; D might be TRBD2 (7 bases). V was trimmed by 6 bases and J by 0 bases, leaving 15 bases between them. The CDR3 is made up of 16 amino acids. The germline CDR1 and CDR2 sequences are MNHEY and SMNVEV (reference sequence). The CDR3 region is CASSAGATGSYNEQFF. The CDR3 DNA follows: TGTGCCAGCAGCGCGGGGGCGACAGGCTCCTACAATGAGCAGTTCTTC.

This clonotype occurred many times. J is TRBJ2-7 and V is TRBV28, with D unresolved. Germline lookup yields CDR1 MDHEN and CDR2 SYDVKM. The germline V and J ends were trimmed by 6 bases and 3 bases, with 12 bases remaining between them. This CDR3 has 13 amino acids. The CDR3 bases are TGTGCCAGCAGGGTAGGGATCCGCTACGAGCAGTACTTC. This codes for CASRVGIRYEQYF. Drawing the rest from reference TRBV28 and TRBJ2-7, the complete variable domain is DVKVTQSSRYLVKRTGEKVFLECVQDMDHENMFWYRQDPGLGLRLIYFSYDVKMKEKGDIPEGYSVSREKKERFSLILESASTNQTSMYLCASRVGIRYEQYFGPGTRLTVT.

Of note for this clonotype: Since a much larger clone is just one base distant, this may be a read error. The chain uses TRBV29-1 and TRBJ2-3, with D possibly matching TRBD1 (7 bases). The V end was cut by 4 bases, the J end by 0 bases, with 17 bases between. There are 16 residues in the CDR3. The germline V gene has CDR1 SQVTM and CDR2 ANQGSEA. DNA of the CDR3: TGCAGCGTTGTCCTAAGGGGGCGGGAAAGCACAGATACGCAGTATTTT. Translating gives CSVVLRGRESTDTQYF.

This clonotype was seen many times. The chain employs TRBV10-2 and TRBJ2-1; 10 bases align to TRBD2. The trim removed 0 bases at V and 4 bases at J, leaving 9 bases unmatched. The CDR3 extends over 18 amino acids. CDR1 and CDR2 from the germline V gene are WSHSY and SAAADI. The CDR3 bases are TGCGCCAGCAGTGAGTCTTATCCAGCGGGAGGGCGGTACAATGAGCAGTTCTTC. Translated, it gives CASSESYPAGGRYNEQFF.

This clonotype was counted many times. The gene calls are TRBV11-1 and TRBJ2-5; 8 bases are shared with TRBD1. With 1 base clipped from V and 5 bases from J, the junction kept 0 bases outside the gene matches. The CDR3 loop spans 13 amino acids. Germline assignment: CDR1 SGHAT and CDR2 FQDESV (reference sequence). CDR3 coding DNA: TGTGCCAGCAGCTTAGGGGACAGGGAGACCCAGTACTTC. Amino acid sequence: CASSLGDRETQYF.

This clonotype has at least ten counts. This chain joins TRBV3-1 and TRBJ2-7, with TRBD2 identical over 11 bases. The V gene's germline CDR1 is LGHDT and CDR2 YNNKEL (reference sequence). V lost 1 base to trimming and J lost 3 bases; unmatched junction nucleotides: 2. The CDR3 covers 15 residues. CDR3 amino acids: CASSQAGLAVYEQYF. The CDR3 nucleotides are TGTGCCAGCAGCCAAGCGGGACTAGCGGTCTACGAGCAGTACTTC.